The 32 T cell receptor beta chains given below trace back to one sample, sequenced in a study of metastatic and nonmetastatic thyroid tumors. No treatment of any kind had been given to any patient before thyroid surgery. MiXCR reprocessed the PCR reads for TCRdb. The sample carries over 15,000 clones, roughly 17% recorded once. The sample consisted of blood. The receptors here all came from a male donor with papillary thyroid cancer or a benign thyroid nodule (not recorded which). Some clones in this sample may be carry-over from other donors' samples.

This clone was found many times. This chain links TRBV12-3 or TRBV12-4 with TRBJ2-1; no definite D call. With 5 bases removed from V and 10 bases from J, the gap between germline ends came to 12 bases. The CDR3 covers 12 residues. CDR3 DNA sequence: TGTGCCAGCAGTCCAGGTAGTAGGGAGCAGTTCTTC. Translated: CASSPGSREQFF.

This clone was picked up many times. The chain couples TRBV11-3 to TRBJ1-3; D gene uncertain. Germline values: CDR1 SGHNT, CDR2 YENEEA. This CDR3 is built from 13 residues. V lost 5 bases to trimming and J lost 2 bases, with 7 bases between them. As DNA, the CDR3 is TGTGCCAGCAGCGAGGTGGCTGGAAACACCATATATTTT. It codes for CASSEVAGNTIYF. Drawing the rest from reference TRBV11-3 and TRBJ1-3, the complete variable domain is EAGVVQSPRYKIIEKKQPVAFWCNPISGHNTLYWYLQNLGQGPELLIRYENEEAVDDSQLPKDRFSAERLKGVDSTLKIQPAELGDSAVYLCASSEVAGNTIYFGEGSWLTVV.

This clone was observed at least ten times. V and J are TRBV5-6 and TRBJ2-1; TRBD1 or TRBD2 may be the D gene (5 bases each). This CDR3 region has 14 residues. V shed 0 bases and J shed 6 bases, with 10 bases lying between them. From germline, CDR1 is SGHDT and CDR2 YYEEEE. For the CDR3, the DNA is TGTGCCAGCAGCTTGGCCGGGGCTATCAATGAGCAGTTCTTC. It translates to CASSLAGAINEQFF.

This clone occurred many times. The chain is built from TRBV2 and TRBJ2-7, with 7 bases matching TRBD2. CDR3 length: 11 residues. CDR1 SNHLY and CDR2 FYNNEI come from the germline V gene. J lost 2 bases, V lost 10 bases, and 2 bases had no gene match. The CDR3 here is CATAGTYEQYF. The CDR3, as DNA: TGTGCCACAGCGGGAACCTACGAGCAGTACTTC. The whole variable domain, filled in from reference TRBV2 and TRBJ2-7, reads EPEVTQTPSHQVTQMGQEVILRCVPISNHLYFYWYRQILGQKVEFLVSFYNNEISEKSEIFDDQFSVERPDGSNFTLKIRSTKLEDSAMYFCATAGTYEQYFGPGTRLTVT.

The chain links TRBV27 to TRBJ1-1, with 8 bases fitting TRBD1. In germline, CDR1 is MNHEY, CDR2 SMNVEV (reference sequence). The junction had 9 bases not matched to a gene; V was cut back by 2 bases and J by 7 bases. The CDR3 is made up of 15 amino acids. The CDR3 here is CASSLTRGLLNEAFF. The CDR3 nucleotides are TGTGCCAGCAGTTTAACCAGGGGGCTTTTGAATGAAGCTTTCTTT.

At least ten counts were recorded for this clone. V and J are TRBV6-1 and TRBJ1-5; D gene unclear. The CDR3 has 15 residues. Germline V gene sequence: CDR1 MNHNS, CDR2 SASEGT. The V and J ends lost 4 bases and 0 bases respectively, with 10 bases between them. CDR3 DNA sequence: TGTGCCAGCAGTGTACTATTCTATAGCAATCAGCCCCAGCATTTT. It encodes CASSVLFYSNQPQHF.

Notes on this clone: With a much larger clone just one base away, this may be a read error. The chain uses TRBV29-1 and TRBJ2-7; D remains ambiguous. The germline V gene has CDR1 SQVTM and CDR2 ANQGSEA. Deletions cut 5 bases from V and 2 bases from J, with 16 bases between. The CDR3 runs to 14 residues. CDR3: CSVFGPQLPYEQYF. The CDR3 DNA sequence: TGCAGCGTTTTTGGGCCCCAATTGCCCTACGAGCAGTACTTC.

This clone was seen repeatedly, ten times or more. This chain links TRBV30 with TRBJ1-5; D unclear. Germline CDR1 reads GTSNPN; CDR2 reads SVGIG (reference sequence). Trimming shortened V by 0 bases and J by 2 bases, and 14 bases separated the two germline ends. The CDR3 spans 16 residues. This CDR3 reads CAWSVPRGRGNQPQHF. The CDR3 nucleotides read TGTGCCTGGAGTGTTCCGAGAGGAAGAGGCAATCAGCCCCAGCATTTT.

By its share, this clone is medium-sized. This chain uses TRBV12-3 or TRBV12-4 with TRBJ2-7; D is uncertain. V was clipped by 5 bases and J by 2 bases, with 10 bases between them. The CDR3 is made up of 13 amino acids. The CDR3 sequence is CASSPRIAYEQYF. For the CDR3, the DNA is TGTGCCAGCAGTCCAAGGATCGCCTACGAGCAGTACTTC.

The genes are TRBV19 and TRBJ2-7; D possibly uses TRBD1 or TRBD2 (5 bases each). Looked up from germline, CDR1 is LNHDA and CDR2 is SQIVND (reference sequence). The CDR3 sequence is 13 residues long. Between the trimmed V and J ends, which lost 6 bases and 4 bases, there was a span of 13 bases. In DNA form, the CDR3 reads TGTGCCAGTAGGCAGGCAGGGAGTTACGAGCAGTACTTC. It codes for CASRQAGSYEQYF.

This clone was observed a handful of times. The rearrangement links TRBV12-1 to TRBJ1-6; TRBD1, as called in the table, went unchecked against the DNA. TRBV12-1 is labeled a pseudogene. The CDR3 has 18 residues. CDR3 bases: TGTGCCAGCAGCCTCCGGGGGATAGGGAGGGCCTATAATTCACCCCTCCACTTT. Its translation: CASSLRGIGRAYNSPLHF.

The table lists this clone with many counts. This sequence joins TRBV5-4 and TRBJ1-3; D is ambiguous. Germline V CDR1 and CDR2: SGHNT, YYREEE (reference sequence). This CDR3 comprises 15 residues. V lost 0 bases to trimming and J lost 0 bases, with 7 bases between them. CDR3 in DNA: TGTGCCAGCAGCTTGGTTGGGAGCTCTGGAAACACCATATATTTT. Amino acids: CASSLVGSSGNTIYF. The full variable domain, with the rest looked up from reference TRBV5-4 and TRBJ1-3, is ETGVTQSPTHLIKTRGQQVTLRCSSQSGHNTVSWYQQALGQGPQFIFQYYREEENGRGNFPPRFSGLQFPNYSSELNVNALELDDSALYLCASSLVGSSGNTIYFGEGSWLTVV.

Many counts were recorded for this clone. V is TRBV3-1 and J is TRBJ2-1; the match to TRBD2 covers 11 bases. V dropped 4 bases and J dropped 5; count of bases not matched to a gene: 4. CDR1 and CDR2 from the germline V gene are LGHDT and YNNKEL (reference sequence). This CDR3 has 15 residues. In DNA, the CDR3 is TGTGCCAGCAGCCTAACTAGCGGGAGTCACAATGAGCAGTTCTTC. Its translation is CASSLTSGSHNEQFF.

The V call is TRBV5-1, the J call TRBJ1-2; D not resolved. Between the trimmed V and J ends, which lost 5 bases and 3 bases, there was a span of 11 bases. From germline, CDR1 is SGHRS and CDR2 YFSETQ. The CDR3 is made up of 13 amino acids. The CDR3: CASRPGFDYGYTF. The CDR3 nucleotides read TGCGCCAGCAGGCCCGGTTTCGACTATGGCTACACCTTC.

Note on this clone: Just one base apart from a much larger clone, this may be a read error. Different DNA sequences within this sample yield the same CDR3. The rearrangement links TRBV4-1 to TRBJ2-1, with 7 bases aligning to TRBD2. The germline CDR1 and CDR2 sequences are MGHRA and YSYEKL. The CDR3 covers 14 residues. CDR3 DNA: TGCGCCAGCAGCCAAGAGGGGGGGTATGGTGAGCAGTTCTTT. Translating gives CASSQEGGYGEQFF.

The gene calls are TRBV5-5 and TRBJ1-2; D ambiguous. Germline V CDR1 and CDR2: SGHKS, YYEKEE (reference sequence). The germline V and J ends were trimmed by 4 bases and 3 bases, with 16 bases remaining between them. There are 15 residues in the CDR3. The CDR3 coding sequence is TGTGCCAGCAGCCTCGTTGGGGAAGCCCACTATGGCTACACCTTC. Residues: CASSLVGEAHYGYTF. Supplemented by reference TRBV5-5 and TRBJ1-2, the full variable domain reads DAGVTQSPTHLIKTRGQQVTLRCSPISGHKSVSWYQQVLGQGPQFIFQYYEKEERGRGNFPDRFSARQFPNYSSELNVNALLLGDSALYLCASSLVGEAHYGYTFGSGTRLTVV.

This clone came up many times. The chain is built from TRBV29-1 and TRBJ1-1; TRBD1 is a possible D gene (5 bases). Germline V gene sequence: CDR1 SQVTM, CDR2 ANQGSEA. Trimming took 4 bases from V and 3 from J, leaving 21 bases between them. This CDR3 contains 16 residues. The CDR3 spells CSVVRLRDPSDTEAFF. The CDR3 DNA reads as TGCAGCGTTGTCAGATTAAGGGACCCATCGGACACTGAAGCTTTCTTT.

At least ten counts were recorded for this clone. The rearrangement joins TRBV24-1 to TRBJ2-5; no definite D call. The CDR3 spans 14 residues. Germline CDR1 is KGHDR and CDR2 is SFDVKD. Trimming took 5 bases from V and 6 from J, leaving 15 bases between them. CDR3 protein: CATSGAGPRKTQYF. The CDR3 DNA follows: TGTGCCACCAGTGGGGCAGGTCCCCGGAAGACCCAGTACTTC.

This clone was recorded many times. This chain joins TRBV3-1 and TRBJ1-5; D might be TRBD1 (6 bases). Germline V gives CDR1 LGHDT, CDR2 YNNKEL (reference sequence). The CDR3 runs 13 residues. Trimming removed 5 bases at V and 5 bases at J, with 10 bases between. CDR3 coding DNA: TGTGCCAGCAGCAGGGGGAATGATCAGCCCCAGCATTTT. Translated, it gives CASSRGNDQPQHF.

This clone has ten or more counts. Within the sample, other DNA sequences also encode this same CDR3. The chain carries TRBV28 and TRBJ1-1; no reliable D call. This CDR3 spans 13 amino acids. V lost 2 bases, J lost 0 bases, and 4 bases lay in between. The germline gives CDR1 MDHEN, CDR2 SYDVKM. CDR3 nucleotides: TGTGCCAGCAGTTTACCGATGAACACTGAAGCTTTCTTT. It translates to CASSLPMNTEAFF.

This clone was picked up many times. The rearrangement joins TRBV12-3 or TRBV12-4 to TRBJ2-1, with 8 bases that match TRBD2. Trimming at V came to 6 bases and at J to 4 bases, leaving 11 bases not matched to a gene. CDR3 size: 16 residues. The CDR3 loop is CASSHRGGGTYNEQFF. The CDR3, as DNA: TGTGCCAGCAGCCACCGGGGGGGAGGGACTTACAATGAGCAGTTCTTC.

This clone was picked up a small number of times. The CDR3 sequence is CASSVDRGRQRYTF. The CDR3 bases are TGTGCCAGCAGTGTGGACAGGGGCAGACAACGCTACACCTTC. The chain uses TRBV2 and TRBJ1-2; 9 positions match TRBD1. CDR3 length equals 14 residues. From germline, CDR1 is SNHLY and CDR2 FYNNEI. J gave up 9 bases and V 4 bases, and 9 bases lay outside the gene matches.

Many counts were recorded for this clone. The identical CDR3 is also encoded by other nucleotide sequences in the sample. CDR3 sequence (DNA): TGTGCCAGCAGTTTATCGGGACTAGCGGGAGGGGAGCAGTACTTC. It codes for CASSLSGLAGGEQYF. The V gene is TRBV27, the J gene TRBJ2-7; 16 nucleotides align to TRBD2. The CDR3 spans 15 residues. Germline lookup yields CDR1 MNHEY and CDR2 SMNVEV (reference sequence). The trim removed 0 bases at V and 7 bases at J, leaving 0 bases unmatched.

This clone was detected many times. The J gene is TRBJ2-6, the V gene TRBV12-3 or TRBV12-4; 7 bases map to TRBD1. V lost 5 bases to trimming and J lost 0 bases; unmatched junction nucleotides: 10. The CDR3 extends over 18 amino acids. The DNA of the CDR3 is TGTGCCAGCAGTCGGACAGGTCCCCAGGGCTCTGGGGCCAACGTCCTGACTTTC. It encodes CASSRTGPQGSGANVLTF.

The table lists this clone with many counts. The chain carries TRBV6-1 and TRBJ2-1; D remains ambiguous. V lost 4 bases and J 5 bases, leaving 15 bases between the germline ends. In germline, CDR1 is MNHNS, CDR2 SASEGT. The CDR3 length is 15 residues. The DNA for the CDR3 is TGTGCCAGCAGTGGCGGCTCCTTGAAGGACAATGAGCAGTTCTTC. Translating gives CASSGGSLKDNEQFF.

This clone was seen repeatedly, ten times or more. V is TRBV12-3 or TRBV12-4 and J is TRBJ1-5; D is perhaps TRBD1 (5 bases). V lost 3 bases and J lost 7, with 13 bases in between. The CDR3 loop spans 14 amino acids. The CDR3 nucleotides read TGTGCCAGCAGTTTGGGGCAGACGGAGCAGCCCCAGCATTTT. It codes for CASSLGQTEQPQHF.

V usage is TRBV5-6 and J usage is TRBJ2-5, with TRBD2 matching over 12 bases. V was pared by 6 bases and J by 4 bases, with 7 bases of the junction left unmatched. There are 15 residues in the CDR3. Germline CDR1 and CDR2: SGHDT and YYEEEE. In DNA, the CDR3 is TGTGCCAGCACCCGACTAGCGGGAGATCTAGAGACCCAGTACTTC. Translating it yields CASTRLAGDLETQYF. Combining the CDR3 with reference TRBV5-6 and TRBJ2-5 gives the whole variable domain DAGVTQSPTHLIKTRGQQVTLRCSPKSGHDTVSWYQQALGQGPQFIFQYYEEEERQRGNFPDRFSGHQFPNYSSELNVNALLLGDSALYLCASTRLAGDLETQYFGPGTRLLVL.

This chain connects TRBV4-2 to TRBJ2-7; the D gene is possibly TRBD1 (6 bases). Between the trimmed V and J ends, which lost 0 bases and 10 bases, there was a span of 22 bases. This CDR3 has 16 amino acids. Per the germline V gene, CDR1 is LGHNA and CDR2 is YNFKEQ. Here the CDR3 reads CASSQDQGTWSCEQYF. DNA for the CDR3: TGTGCCAGCAGCCAAGATCAAGGGACATGGTCCTGCGAACAGTACTTC.

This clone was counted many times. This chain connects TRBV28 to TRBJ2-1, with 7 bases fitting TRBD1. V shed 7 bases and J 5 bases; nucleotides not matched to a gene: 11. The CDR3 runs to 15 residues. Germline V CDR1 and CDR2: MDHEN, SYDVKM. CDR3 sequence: CASNPAGTEDNEQFF. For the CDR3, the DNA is TGTGCCAGCAACCCAGCCGGGACAGAGGACAATGAGCAGTTCTTC.

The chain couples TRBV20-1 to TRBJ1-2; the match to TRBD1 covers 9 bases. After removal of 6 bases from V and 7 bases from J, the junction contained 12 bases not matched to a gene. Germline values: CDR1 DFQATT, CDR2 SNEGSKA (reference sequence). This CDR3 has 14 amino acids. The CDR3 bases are TGCAGTGCGCAGCCGGGACAGGGAGTCCGTGGCTACACCTTC. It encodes CSAQPGQGVRGYTF.

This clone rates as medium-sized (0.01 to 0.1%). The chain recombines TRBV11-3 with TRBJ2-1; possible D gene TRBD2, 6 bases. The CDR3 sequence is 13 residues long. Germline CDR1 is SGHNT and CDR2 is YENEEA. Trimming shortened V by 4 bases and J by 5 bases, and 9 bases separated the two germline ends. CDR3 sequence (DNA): TGTGCCAGCAGCTGGGGACTCAACAATGAGCAGTTCTTC. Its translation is CASSWGLNNEQFF.

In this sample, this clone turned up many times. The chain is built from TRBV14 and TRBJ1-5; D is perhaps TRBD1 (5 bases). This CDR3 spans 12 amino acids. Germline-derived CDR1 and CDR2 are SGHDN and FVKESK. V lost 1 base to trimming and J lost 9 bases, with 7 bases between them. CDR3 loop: CASSQGGTPQHF. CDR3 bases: TGTGCCAGCAGCCAAGGTGGGACGCCCCAGCATTTT.